The entry below describes one T cell receptor (beta chain). What it recognizes is unknown. It was by 5'RACE template switching with UMIs that TCR beta cDNA was made. No DNA is given; TCRdb re-called the 5' RACE reads and lists each CDR3 protein once. The table lists some 280,000 distinct CDR3 sequences. The sample is drawn from a study of T cells expressing NK-cell markers. Study-level information: The TCR beta repertoires were obtained from sorted CD3+CD56+NKG2C+, CD3+CD56+NKG2C- and CD3+CD56-NKG2C+ T cells.

This CDR3 has 11 residues. Germline-derived CDR1 and CDR2 are GTSNPN and SVGIG (reference sequence). Findings of the study overall: Six donors had dominant NKG2C+ clonotypes that comprised roughly 1.0-8% of their CD8+ T cells.

Sequenced: blood T cells: a sorted CD56 or NKG2C T cell subset, CD4+ or CD8+ T cells, or bulk PBMC T cells (not recorded which). The gene calls are TRBV30 and TRBJ1-5; TCRdb outputs TRBD1, but without DNA this stays unchecked. The sequence was collected from a man between 18 and 29 years old in good health. CDR3 loop: CAWEKRGPQHF.